This T cell receptor (beta chain) is drawn from a study of T-cell reconstitution after alpha-beta-depleted transplantation in children. Study-wide results and caveats: Expanded graft clones numbering several hundred reportedly gave rise to alpha-beta T cells about two months after transplant.

CDR1 is MNHEY, CDR2 SMNVEV, per germline (reference sequence). Trimming took 5 bases from V and 4 from J, leaving 8 bases between them. CDR3 length equals 13 residues. This sample's TCRbeta library carried unique molecular identifier barcodes. TCRdb used MiXCR to reprocess the PCR reads, holding one entry per CDR3 protein. The table shows around 420,000 distinct CDR3 sequences, with 15% to 20% occurring only once. This clonotype was observed a handful of times. Antigen specificity is unknown. Material: PBMCs, mostly from graft donor cells, obtained 360 days after TCRalphabeta/CD19-depleted stem cell transplant. The V and J genes are TRBV27 and TRBJ2-2; unclear D gene. The receptor comes from a boy less than two years old who had a stem cell transplant for Wiskott-Aldrich syndrome, so the T cells may come from the graft donor. CDR3 residues: CASSLTVTGELFF. The DNA for the CDR3 is TGTGCCAGCAGTCTCACAGTCACCGGGGAGCTGTTTTTT.